The following is a TCR beta chain sequence with its context. Its antigen is still unknown. This specimen comes from a study of immune evolution from preneoplasia to lung adenocarcinoma. Study-wide results and limits: Later-stage lesions seemingly showed higher T cell density and diversity than normal lung. Normal lung had the highest top T cell clone frequencies.

Clones were read by immunoSEQ multiplex PCR, and TCRdb kept only the in-frame ones, dropping some. The sample consists of about 2,400 clones, 85% of them appearing once. Trimming removed 4 bases at V and 3 bases at J, with 19 bases between. Germline lookup yields CDR1 SGHDT and CDR2 YYEEEE. The CDR3 has 16 amino acids. This chain uses TRBV5-6 with TRBJ1-1; possibly TRBD1 for D (6 bases). The sample consisted of FFPE normal lung tissue adjacent to the tumor. The source of this sequence is a person between 45 and 65 years old with lung adenocarcinoma. CDR3 nucleotide sequence: TGTGCCAGCAGCCGCCAGATGAGGGCAGGGGACACTGAAGCTTTCTTT. Protein product: CASSRQMRAGDTEAFF. Using reference TRBV5-6 and TRBJ1-1 for the parts outside the CDR3, the full variable domain is DAGVTQSPTHLIKTRGQQVTLRCSPKSGHDTVSWYQQALGQGPQFIFQYYEEEERQRGNFPDRFSGHQFPNYSSELNVNALLLGDSALYLCASSRQMRAGDTEAFFGQGTRLTVV.